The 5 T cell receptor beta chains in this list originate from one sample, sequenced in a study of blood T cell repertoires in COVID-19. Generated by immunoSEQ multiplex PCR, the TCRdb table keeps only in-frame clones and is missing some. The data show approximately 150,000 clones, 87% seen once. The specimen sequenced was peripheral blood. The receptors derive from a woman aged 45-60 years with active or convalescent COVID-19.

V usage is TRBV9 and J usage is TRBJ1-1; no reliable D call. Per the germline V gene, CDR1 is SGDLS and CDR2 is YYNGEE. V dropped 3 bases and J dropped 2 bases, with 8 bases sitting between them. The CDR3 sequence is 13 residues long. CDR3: CASSGVYNTEAFF. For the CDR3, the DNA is TGTGCCAGCAGCGGAGTATACAACACTGAAGCTTTCTTT.

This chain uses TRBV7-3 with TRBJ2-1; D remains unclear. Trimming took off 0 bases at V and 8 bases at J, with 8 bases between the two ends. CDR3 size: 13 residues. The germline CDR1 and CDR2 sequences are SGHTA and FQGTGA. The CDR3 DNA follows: TGTGCCAGCAGCTTAACTAGTTTAGATGAGCAGTTCTTC. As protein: CASSLTSLDEQFF. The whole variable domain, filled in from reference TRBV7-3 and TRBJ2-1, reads GAGVSQTPSNKVTEKGKYVELRCDPISGHTALYWYRQSLGQGPEFLIYFQGTGAADDSGLPNDRFFAVRPEGSVSTLKIQRTERGDSAVYLCASSLTSLDEQFFGPGTRLTVL.

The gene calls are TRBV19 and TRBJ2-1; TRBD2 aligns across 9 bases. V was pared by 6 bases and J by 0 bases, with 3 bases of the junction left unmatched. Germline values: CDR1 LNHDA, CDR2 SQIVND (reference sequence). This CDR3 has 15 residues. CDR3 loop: CASRISGGSYNEQFF. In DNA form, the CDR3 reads TGTGCCAGTAGAATTAGCGGGGGCTCCTACAATGAGCAGTTCTTC.

The CDR3 coding sequence is TGTGCCAGCAGACCCACAGACAGGGCGAACACTGAAGCTTTCTTT. Its protein is CASRPTDRANTEAFF. The genes are TRBV7-2 and TRBJ1-1, with 7 bases that match TRBD1. Trimming cost V 6 bases and J 1 base; bases outside gene matches: 8. The CDR3 has 15 residues. Germline CDR1 SGHTA, CDR2 FQGNSA.

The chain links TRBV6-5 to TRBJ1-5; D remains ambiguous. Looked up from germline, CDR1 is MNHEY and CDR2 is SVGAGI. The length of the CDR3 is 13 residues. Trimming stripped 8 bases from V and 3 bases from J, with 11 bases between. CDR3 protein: CASRGRINQPQHF. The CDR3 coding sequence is TGTGCCAGCCGGGGTAGGATCAATCAGCCCCAGCATTTT.